This T cell receptor (beta chain) was identified during a study of beta chain features in type 1 diabetes. Trimming took 5 bases from V and 6 from J, leaving 8 bases between them. CDR1 and CDR2 from the germline V gene are SGHVS and FQNEAQ. The CDR3 is 11 amino acids. TCRB transcripts that were expressed got sequenced, as all of the isolated RNA had been reverse transcribed. Clones were sequenced by immunoSEQ multiplex PCR, and TCRdb holds only the in-frame ones, with some missing. The table lists fewer than 900,000 clones, roughly 16% of them singletons. Central memory, naive, regulatory and stem cell-like memory CD4+ cells were sorted by CD45RO/CCR7/CD25/CD127/CD95/CD27.

The rearrangement links TRBV7-8 to TRBJ2-7; unclear D gene. Sequencing was performed on naive CD4+ T cells from blood. This TCR derives from a woman between 18 and 29 years old in good health. The CDR3 nucleotides are TGTGCCAGCAGCCAAGCCAGCGAGCAGTACTTC. Its translation is CASSQASEQYF. Complete variable domain (other parts from reference TRBV7-8 and TRBJ2-7): GAGVSQSPRYKVAKRGQDVALRCDPISGHVSLFWYQQALGQGPEFLTYFQNEAQLDKSGLPSDRFFAERPEGSVSTLKIQRTQQEDSAVYLCASSQASEQYFGPGTRLTVT.